This entry is about one T cell receptor (beta chain). As yet, its antigen is unknown. Additional DNA sequences in this sample encode the identical CDR3. 60 Vbeta and 13 Jbeta primers were used in PCR. Using immunoSEQ multiplex PCR, the repertoire was profiled, and TCRdb retains in-frame clones only, with some absent. The table includes 150,000 to 250,000 clones, roughly 85% detected once. Looked up from germline, CDR1 is MNHEY and CDR2 is SMNVEV (reference sequence). This CDR3 contains 14 residues. V was pared by 2 bases and J by 3 bases, with 1 base of the junction left unmatched. These data are taken from a study of cytomegalovirus exposure and HLA in healthy donors. Sampled while nominally healthy, donors likely had unrecorded immune exposures. Study-level points and caveats: TCR beta sequences reportedly predicted most subjects' HLA-A and HLA-B alleles accurately. A later analysis linked a missense variant in DCLRE1C to the trimming of TCR beta V and J genes. Immune exposure information comprised only CMV serostatus.

Sequenced: PBMCs. This sequence joins TRBV27 and TRBJ1-5, with 7 bases aligning to TRBD1. The TCR sequence derives from a woman aged 25 to 45 in good health and CMV-seropositive. The CDR3 here is CASSLTGDNQPQHF. The CDR3 DNA sequence: TGTGCCAGCAGTTTAACAGGGGACAATCAGCCCCAGCATTTT.